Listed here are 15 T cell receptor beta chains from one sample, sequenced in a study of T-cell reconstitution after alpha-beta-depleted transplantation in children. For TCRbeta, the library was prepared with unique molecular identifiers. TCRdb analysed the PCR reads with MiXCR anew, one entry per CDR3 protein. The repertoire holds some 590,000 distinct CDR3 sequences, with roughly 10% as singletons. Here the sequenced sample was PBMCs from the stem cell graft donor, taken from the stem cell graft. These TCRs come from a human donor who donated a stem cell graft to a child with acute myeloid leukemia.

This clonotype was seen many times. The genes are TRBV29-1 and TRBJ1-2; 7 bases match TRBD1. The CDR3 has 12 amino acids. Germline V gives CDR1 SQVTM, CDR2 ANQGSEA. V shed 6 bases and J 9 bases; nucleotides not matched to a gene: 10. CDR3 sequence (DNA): TGCAGCGTGGGGGGACAGTTTATAAGCTACACCTTC. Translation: CSVGGQFISYTF.

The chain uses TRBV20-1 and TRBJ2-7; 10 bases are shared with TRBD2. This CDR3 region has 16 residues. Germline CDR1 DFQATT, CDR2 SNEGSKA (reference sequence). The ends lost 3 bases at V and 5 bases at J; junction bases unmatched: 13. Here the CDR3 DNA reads TGCAGTGCTAGCCCTAGCGGGAGAACCGCGTCCCACGAGCAGTACTTC. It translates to CSASPSGRTASHEQYF.

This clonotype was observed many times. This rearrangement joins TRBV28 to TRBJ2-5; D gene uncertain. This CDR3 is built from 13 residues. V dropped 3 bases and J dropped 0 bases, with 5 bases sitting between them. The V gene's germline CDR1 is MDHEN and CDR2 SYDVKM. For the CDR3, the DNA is TGTGCCAGCAGTTTGTCCTACCAAGAGACCCAGTACTTC. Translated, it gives CASSLSYQETQYF.

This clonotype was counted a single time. CDR3 region: CSAPFNTDTQYF. The CDR3 DNA reads as TGCAGTGCCCCCTTCAACACAGATACGCAGTATTTT. This chain uses TRBV20-1 with TRBJ2-3; D gene ambiguous. Germline CDR1 reads DFQATT; CDR2 reads SNEGSKA (reference sequence). This CDR3 is 12 amino acids long. Trimming removed 6 bases from V and 2 bases from J, with 9 bases in between.

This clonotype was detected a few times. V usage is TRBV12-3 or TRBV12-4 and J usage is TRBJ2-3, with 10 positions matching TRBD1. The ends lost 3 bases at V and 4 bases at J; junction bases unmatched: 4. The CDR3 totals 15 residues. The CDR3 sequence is CASSFAGQGPDTQYF. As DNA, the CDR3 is TGTGCCAGCAGTTTCGCGGGACAGGGGCCAGATACGCAGTATTTT.

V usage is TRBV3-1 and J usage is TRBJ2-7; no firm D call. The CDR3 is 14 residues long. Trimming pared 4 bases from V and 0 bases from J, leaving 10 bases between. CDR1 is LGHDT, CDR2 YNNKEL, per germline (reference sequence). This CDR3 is CASSRLPNSYEQYF. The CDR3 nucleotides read TGTGCCAGCAGCCGCCTTCCAAACTCCTACGAGCAGTACTTC.

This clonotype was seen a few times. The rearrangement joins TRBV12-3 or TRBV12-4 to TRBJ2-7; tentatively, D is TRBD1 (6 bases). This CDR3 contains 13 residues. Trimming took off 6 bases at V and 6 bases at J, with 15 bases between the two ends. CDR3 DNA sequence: TGTGCCAGCAGAAGACAGGTTTTCGGCGAGCAGTACTTC. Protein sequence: CASRRQVFGEQYF.

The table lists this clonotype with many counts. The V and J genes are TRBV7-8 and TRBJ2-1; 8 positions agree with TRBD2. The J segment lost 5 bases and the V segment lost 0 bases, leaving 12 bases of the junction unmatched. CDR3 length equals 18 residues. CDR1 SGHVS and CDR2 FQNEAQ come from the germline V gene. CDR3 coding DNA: TGTGCCAGCAGCTTAGCGGGGGTAGGGCGGGAGGCCCACAATGAGCAGTTCTTC. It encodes CASSLAGVGREAHNEQFF.

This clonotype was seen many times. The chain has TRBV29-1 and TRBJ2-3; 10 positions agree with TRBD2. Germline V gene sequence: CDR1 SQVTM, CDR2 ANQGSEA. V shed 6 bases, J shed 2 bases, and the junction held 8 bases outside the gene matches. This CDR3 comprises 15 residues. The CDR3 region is CSVIRTSGITDTQYF. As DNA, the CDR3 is TGCAGCGTCATTCGGACTAGCGGAATCACAGATACGCAGTATTTT.

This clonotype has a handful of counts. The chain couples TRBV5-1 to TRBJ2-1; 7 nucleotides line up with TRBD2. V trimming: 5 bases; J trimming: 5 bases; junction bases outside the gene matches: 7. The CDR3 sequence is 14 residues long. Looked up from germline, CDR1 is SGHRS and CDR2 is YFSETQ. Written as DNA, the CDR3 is TGCGCCAGCAGAGGATCCGGGACTAACAATGAGCAGTTCTTC. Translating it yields CASRGSGTNNEQFF. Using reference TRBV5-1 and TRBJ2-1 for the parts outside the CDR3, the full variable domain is KAGVTQTPRYLIKTRGQQVTLSCSPISGHRSVSWYQQTPGQGLQFLFEYFSETQRNKGNFPGRFSGRQFSNSRSEMNVSTLELGDSALYLCASRGSGTNNEQFFGPGTRLTVL.

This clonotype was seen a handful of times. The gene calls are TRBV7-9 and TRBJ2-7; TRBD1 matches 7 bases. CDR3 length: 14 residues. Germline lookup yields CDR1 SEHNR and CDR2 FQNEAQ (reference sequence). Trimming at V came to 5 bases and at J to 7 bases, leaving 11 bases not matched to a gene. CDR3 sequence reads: CASSPLGQSREQYF. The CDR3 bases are TGTGCCAGCAGCCCGCTGGGACAGTCGCGTGAGCAGTACTTC.

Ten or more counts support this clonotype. The CDR3 sequence is CSARETGVTGNSPLHF. In DNA form, the CDR3 reads TGCAGTGCTAGAGAAACCGGCGTAACTGGGAATTCACCCCTCCACTTT. V gene TRBV20-1 combines with J gene TRBJ1-6, with no clear D. Trimming pared 0 bases from V and 7 bases from J, leaving 16 bases between. The length of the CDR3 is 16 residues. Germline CDR1 reads DFQATT; CDR2 reads SNEGSKA (reference sequence).

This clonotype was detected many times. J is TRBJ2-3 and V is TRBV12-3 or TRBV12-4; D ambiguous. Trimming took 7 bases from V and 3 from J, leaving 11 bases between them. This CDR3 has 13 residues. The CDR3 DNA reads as TGTGCCAGCACGAAGGGTAGGACAGATACGCAGTATTTT. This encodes CASTKGRTDTQYF.

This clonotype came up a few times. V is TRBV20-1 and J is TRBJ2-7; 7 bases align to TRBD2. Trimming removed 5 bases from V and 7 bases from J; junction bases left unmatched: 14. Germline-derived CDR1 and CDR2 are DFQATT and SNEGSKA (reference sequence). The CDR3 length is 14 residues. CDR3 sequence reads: CSACPIAGLGEQYF. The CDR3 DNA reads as TGCAGTGCTTGTCCAATAGCGGGTCTAGGGGAGCAGTACTTC.

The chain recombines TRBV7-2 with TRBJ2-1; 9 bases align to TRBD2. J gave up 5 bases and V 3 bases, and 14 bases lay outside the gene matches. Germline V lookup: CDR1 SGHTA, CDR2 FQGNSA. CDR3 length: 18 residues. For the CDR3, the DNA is TGTGCCAGCAGCTTGGCTAGCGGGACACCCCTATCCCACAATGAGCAGTTCTTC. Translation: CASSLASGTPLSHNEQFF.